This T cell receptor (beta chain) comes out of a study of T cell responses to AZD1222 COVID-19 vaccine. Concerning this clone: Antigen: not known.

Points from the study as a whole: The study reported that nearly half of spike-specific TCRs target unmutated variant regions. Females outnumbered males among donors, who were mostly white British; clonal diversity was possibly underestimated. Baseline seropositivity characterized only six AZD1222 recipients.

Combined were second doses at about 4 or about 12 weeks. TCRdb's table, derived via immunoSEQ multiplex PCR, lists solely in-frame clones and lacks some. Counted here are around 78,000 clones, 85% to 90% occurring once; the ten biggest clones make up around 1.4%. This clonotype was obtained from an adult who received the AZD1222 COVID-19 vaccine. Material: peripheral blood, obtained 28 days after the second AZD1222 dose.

This chain's CDR3 is CASSPRGPTEAFF. The DNA for the CDR3 is TGTGCCAGCTCACCACGGGGGCCCACTGAAGCTTTCTTT. The chain couples TRBV18 to TRBJ1-1, with a tentative D call TRBD1 (6 bases). Trimming removed 1 base from V and 4 bases from J, with 7 bases in between. The germline V gene has CDR1 KGHSH and CDR2 LQKENI. This CDR3 spans 13 amino acids.